These T cell receptor beta chains were read from a single sample in a study of glioma-infiltrating T cells after dendritic cell vaccination. Here immunoSEQ multiplex PCR was the method, and the copy in TCRdb shows in-frame clones only, minus some. The sample lists roughly 87,000 clones, roughly four fifths occurring once. The sequencing here drew on blood, taken after dendritic cell vaccination. Receptors were obtained from a human donor with glioblastoma. CDR3s leave out the opening cysteine and the closing phenylalanine or tryptophan. Each record gives: V gene, CDR3 protein.

TRBV5-6 ASSLGGKDGNTIY
TRBV9 ASSVGQGGDTIY
TRBV7-9 ASSLGVSGANVLT
TRBV4-2 ASSQDVGGSYNEQF
TRBV7-2 ASSLSRGGTDTQY
TRBV5-1 ASSLFATGINEQF
TRBV6-1 ASIHSRTDTQY
TRBV6-6 ASSPIGGGQDTQY
TRBV13 ASSADRGHGNTIY
TRBV5-6 ASSFQGKQGGETQY
TRBV18 ASSLRTGSTYEQY
TRBV18 ASSPLAGGFTGELF
TRBV29-1 SVREEGEIQNEKLF
TRBV19 ATKAETEAF
TRBV7-2 ASSLATTTEAF
TRBV7-3 ASSFGGGFYNEQF
TRBV7-2 ASSLARGEGGTQY
TRBV7-2 ASSLGVSASTDTQY
TRBV5-5 ASSLVRTEETQY
TRBV13 ASSHYFDSSGGAGNEQF